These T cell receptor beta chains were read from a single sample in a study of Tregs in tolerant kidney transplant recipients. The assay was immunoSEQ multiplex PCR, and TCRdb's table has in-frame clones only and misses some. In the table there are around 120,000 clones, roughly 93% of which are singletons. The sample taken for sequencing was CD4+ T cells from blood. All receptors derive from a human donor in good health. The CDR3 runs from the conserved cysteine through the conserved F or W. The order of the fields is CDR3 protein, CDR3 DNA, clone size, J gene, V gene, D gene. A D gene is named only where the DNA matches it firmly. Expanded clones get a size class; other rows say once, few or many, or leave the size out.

CDR3: CASSLPGEYGYTF
DNA: TGTGCCAGTAGTTTGCCGGGAGAATATGGCTACACCTTC
size: NA
J: TRBJ1-2
V: TRBV19
D: NA

CDR3: CSASTGTGMNTEAFF
DNA: TGCAGCGCATCAACAGGGACTGGGATGAACACTGAAGCTTTCTTT
size: NA
J: TRBJ1-1
V: TRBV29-1
D: NA

CDR3: CASSVGVAGAFF
DNA: TGCGCCAGCAGTGTCGGGGTGGCTGGAGCTTTCTTT
size: NA
J: TRBJ1-1
V: TRBV10-2
D: NA

CDR3: CASSYRDPADTQYF
DNA: TGTGCCAGCAGTTATAGAGATCCCGCAGATACGCAGTATTTT
size: once
J: TRBJ2-3
V: TRBV6-5
D: NA

CDR3: CASRPGTGLMYGYTF
DNA: TGTGCCAGCAGGCCTGGGACAGGTTTAATGTATGGCTACACCTTC
size: NA
J: TRBJ1-2
V: TRBV2
D: TRBD1

CDR3: CASRRGRLDRPTYEQYF
DNA: TGCGCCAGCCGGAGGGGCCGGCTCGACAGACCGACCTACGAGCAGTACTTC
size: NA
J: TRBJ2-7
V: TRBV10-2
D: NA

CDR3: CASSQGDRAGNQPQHF
DNA: TGCGCCAGCAGCCAAGGGGACAGGGCGGGCAATCAGCCCCAGCATTTT
size: NA
J: TRBJ1-5
V: TRBV4-1
D: TRBD1

CDR3: CASSPPVDSTEAFF
DNA: TGTGCCAGCAGTCCCCCTGTTGATAGCACTGAAGCTTTCTTT
size: NA
J: TRBJ1-1
V: TRBV6-1
D: NA

CDR3: CASSVDSNYGYTF
DNA: TGTGCCAGCAGCGTTGACAGTAACTATGGCTACACCTTC
size: NA
J: TRBJ1-2
V: TRBV9
D: NA

CDR3: CASSLEGGKLRDTQYF
DNA: TGCGCCAGCAGCTTGGAGGGGGGCAAGTTAAGAGATACGCAGTATTTT
size: NA
J: TRBJ2-3
V: TRBV5-1
D: NA

CDR3: CASSPPGVAKNIQYF
DNA: TGTGCCAGCTCACCACCGGGGGTAGCCAAAAACATTCAGTACTTC
size: NA
J: TRBJ2-4
V: TRBV18
D: NA

CDR3: CASSVGEAGGNNSPLHF
DNA: TGTGCCAGCAGCGTAGGAGAAGCGGGAGGGAATAATTCACCCCTCCACTTT
size: NA
J: TRBJ1-6
V: TRBV9
D: NA

CDR3: CASSEGDSKNQPQHF
DNA: TGTGCCAGCAGTGAAGGAGACAGTAAGAATCAGCCCCAGCATTTT
size: NA
J: TRBJ1-5
V: TRBV6-1
D: NA

CDR3: CASSGGDSLNQPQHF
DNA: TGTGCCAGCAGTGGGGGGGACAGCCTCAATCAGCCCCAGCATTTT
size: NA
J: TRBJ1-5
V: TRBV6-1
D: TRBD1

CDR3: CASSESAGYQETQYF
DNA: TGTGCCAGCAGTGAATCCGCGGGATACCAAGAGACCCAGTACTTC
size: once
J: TRBJ2-5
V: TRBV6-1
D: NA

CDR3: CASSTDGQAGGGYTF
DNA: TGTGCCAGCAGTACAGACGGACAGGCGGGAGGAGGCTACACCTTC
size: NA
J: TRBJ1-2
V: TRBV6-5
D: TRBD1

CDR3: CASTLSGRKYNEQFF
DNA: TGTGCCAGCACCCTATCGGGCAGAAAGTACAATGAGCAGTTCTTC
size: NA
J: TRBJ2-1
V: TRBV6-5
D: NA